This T cell receptor (beta chain) originates from a study of CD8 T cells in ankylosing spondylitis. About this clonotype: Its antigen remains unidentified.

Germline V lookup: CDR1 DFQATT, CDR2 SNEGSKA (reference sequence). The trim removed 5 bases at V and 7 bases at J, leaving 10 bases unmatched. CDR3 size: 15 residues. Findings and limits, study-wide: Ankylosing spondylitis blood appeared to carry a characteristic TCR beta motif of roughly 8 highly homologous variants.

Construction of TCR beta libraries was performed using quantitative 5'-RACE with molecular barcodes. Each CDR3 protein gets one entry after TCRdb re-called the 5' RACE reads with MiXCR. The repertoire consists of hundreds of thousands of distinct CDR3 sequences, with roughly a quarter occurring once and the leading ten covering 0.89%. The receptor comes from a male donor with ankylosing spondylitis. Source material: blood, either unsorted or a sorted T cell fraction (not recorded which). This chain uses TRBV20-1 with TRBJ1-6; 8 bases line up with TRBD1. CDR3 residues: CSAPRNRGDNSPLHF. CDR3 DNA sequence: TGCAGTGCTCCTCGAAACAGGGGGGACAATTCACCCCTCCACTTT.